This T cell receptor (beta chain) was captured in a study of blood T cell repertoires in COVID-19. In the study overall: Sources were T cells, B-cell-depleted T cells, or PBMCs; the material itself was cDNA or gDNA.

From germline, CDR1 is MGHRA and CDR2 YSYEKL. V gave up 0 bases and J gave up 4 bases, with 7 bases separating them. CDR3 length equals 13 residues. The table came from immunoSEQ multiplex PCR; TCRdb's copy has only in-frame clones and leaves some out. The sample has roughly 260,000 clones; approximately 86% are singletons. Sequences were obtained from peripheral blood. This clonotype was sampled from a woman aged 18-30 years with acute or convalescent COVID-19. The chain employs TRBV4-1 and TRBJ2-7, with D hard to call. The CDR3 coding sequence is TGCGCCAGCAGCCAAGACCCGCAGTACGAGCAGTACTTC. Translation gives CASSQDPQYEQYF.